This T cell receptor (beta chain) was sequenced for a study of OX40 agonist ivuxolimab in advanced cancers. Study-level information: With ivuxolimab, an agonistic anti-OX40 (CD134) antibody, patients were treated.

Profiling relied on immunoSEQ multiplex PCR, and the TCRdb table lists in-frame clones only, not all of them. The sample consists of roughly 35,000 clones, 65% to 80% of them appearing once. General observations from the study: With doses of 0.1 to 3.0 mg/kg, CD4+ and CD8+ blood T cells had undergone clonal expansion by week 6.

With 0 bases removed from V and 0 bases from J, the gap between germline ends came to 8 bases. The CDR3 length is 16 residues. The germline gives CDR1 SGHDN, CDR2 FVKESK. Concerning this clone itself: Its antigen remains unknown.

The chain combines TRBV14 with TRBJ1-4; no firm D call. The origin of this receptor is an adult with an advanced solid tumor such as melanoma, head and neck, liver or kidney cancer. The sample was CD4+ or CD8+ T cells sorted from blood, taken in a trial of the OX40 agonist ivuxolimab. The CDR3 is CASSQDRLATNEKLFF. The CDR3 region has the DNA TGTGCCAGCAGCCAAGATAGACTTGCAACTAATGAAAAACTGTTTTTT. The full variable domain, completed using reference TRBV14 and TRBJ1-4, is EAGVTQFPSHSVIEKGQTVTLRCDPISGHDNLYWYRRVMGKEIKFLLHFVKESKQDESGMPNNRFLAERTGGTYSTLKVQPAELEDSGVYFCASSQDRLATNEKLFFGSGTQLSVL.